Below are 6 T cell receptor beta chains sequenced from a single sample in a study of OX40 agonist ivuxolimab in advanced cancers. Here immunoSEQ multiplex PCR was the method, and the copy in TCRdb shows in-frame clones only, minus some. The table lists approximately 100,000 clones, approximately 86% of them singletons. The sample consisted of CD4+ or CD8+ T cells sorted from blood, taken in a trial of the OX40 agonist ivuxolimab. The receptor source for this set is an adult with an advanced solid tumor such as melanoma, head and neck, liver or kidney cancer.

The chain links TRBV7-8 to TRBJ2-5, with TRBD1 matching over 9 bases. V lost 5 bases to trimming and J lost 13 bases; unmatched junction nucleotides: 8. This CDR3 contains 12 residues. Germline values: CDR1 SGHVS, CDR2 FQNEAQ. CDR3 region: CASSLDRGQPYF. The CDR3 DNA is TGTGCCAGCAGCCTGGACAGGGGCCAACCGTACTTC.

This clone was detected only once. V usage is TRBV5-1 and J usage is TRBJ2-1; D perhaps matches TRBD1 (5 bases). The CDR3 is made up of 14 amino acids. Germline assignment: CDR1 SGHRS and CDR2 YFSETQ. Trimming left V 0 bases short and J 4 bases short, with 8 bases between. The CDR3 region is CASSLGQTYNEQFF. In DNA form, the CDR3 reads TGCGCCAGCAGCTTGGGACAGACTTACAATGAGCAGTTCTTC.

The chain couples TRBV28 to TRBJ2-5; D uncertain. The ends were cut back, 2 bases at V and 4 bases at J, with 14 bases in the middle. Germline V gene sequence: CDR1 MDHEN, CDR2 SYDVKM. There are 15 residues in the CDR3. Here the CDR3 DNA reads TGTGCCAGCAGTTTAGTCGGGCCCTTGGGAGAGACCCAGTACTTC. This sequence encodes CASSLVGPLGETQYF.

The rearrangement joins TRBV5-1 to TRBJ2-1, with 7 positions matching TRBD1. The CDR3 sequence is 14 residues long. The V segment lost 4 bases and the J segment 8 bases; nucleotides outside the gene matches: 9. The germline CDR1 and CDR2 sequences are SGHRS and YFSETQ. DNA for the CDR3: TGCGCCAGCAGCCGGGGACAGAGTCGGGATGAGCAGTTCTTC. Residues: CASSRGQSRDEQFF.

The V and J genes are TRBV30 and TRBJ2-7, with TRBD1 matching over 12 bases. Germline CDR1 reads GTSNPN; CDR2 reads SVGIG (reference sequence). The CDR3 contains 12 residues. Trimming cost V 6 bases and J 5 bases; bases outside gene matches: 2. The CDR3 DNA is TGTGCCTGCGGGACAGGGGGCCACGAGCAGTACTTC. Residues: CACGTGGHEQYF.

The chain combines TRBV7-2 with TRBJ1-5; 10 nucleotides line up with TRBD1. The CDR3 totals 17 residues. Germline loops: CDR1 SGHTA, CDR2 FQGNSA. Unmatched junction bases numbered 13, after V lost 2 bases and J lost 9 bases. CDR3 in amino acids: CASSLYGTGAALGPQHF. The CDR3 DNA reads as TGTGCCAGCAGCTTATACGGGACAGGGGCCGCCTTAGGGCCCCAGCATTTT.